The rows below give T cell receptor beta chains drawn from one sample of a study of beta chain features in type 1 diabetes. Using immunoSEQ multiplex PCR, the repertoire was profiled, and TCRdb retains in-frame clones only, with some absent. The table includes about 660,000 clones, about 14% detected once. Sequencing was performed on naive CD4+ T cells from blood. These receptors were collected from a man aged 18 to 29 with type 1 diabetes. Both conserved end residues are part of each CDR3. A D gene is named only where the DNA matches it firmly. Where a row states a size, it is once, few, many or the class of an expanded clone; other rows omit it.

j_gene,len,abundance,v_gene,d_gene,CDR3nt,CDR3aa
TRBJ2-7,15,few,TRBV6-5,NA,TGTGCCAGCAGTTACTCGAGCGGTCTTGGGCACGAGCAGTACTTC,CASSYSSGLGHEQYF
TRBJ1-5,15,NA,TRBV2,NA,TGTGCCAGCAGTGAAGAACAGGGTAGCAATCAGCCCCAGCATTTT,CASSEEQGSNQPQHF
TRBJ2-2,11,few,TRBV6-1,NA,TGTGCCAGCAGTGGTACCGGGGAGCTGTTTTTT,CASSGTGELFF
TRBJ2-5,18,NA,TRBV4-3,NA,TGCGCCAGCAGCCAAGATTCTGGGAGTCGAAGAGCTGGAGAGACCCAGTACTTC,CASSQDSGSRRAGETQYF
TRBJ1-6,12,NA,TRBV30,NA,TGTGCCTGGAGAGGGAATAATTCACCCCTCCACTTT,CAWRGNNSPLHF
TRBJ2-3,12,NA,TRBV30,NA,TGTGCCTGGAGTGCCACAGTGACGACGCAGTATTTT,CAWSATVTTQYF
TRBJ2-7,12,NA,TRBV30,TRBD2,TGTGCCTTCGGACTAGCGGGAGGGGAGCAGTACTTC,CAFGLAGGEQYF
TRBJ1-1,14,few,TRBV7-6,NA,TGTGCCAGCAGCTTTGGAGGGGGGAACACTGAAGCTTTCTTT,CASSFGGGNTEAFF
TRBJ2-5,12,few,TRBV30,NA,TGTGCCTGGAGTCCCACGAGGGGGGCCCAGTACTTC,CAWSPTRGAQYF
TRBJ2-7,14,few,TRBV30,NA,TGTGCCTGGAGTGTACTACCCCTCTCCTACGAGCAGTACTTC,CAWSVLPLSYEQYF
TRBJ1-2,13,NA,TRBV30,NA,TGTGCCTGGAGTGTACAAGGATGGGATGGCTACACCTTC,CAWSVQGWDGYTF
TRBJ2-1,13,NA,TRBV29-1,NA,TGCAGCCCGTTGTCTCAGGGGGGCAATGAGCAGTTCTTC,CSPLSQGGNEQFF
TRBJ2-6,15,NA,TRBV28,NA,TGTGCCAGCAGCCTCCGGCCCTCTGGGGCCAACGTCCTGACTTTC,CASSLRPSGANVLTF
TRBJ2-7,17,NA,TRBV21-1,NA,TGTGCCAGCAGCACCCTTGGTGGGGGGCCGACCCTCCACGAGCAGTACTTC,CASSTLGGGPTLHEQYF
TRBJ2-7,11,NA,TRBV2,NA,TGTGCCAGCACGGCTACCTACGAGCAGTACTTC,CASTATYEQYF
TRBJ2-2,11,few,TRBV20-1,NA,TGCAGTGCTAGCGCCACCGGGGAGCTGTTTTTT,CSASATGELFF
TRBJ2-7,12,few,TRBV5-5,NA,TGTGCCAGCAGCTTGGCCCCCCAGGAGCAGTACTTC,CASSLAPQEQYF
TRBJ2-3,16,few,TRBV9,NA,TGTGCCAGCAGCGCAACACGTGCCCTTCTATCAGATACGCAGTATTTT,CASSATRALLSDTQYF
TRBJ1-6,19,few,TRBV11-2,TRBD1,TGTGCCAGCAGCGCAACGGGTGGGGACAGGGCATCCTATAATTCACCCCTCCACTTT,CASSATGGDRASYNSPLHF
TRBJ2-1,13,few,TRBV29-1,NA,TGCAGCGTTAGGGTAGGCTCCTACAATGAGCAGTTCTTC,CSVRVGSYNEQFF
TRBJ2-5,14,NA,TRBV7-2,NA,TGTGCCAGCAGCTTAGGCGGCAGCCAAGAGACCCAGTACTTC,CASSLGGSQETQYF
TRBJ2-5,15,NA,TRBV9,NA,TGTGCCAGCAGCGTAGGACAGACTAACCAAGAGACCCAGTACTTC,CASSVGQTNQETQYF
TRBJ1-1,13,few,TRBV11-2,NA,TGTGCCAGCAGCTCCGAGTTGAACACTGAAGCTTTCTTT,CASSSELNTEAFF
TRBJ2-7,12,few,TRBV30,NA,TGTGCCTGGAGTGTACTGGGCGACGAGCAGTACTTC,CAWSVLGDEQYF
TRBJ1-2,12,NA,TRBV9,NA,TGTGCCAGCTCAGGGGTTGGATATGGCTACACCTTC,CASSGVGYGYTF
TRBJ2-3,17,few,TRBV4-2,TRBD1,TGTGCCAGCAGCCACCTTGGACCCGGACAGGACACAGATACGCAGTATTTT,CASSHLGPGQDTDTQYF
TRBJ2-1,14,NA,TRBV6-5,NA,TGTGCCAGCAGAAAGGGTTCGGATTACAATGAGCAGTTCTTC,CASRKGSDYNEQFF
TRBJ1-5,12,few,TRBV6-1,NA,TGTGCCAGCACGGAACAAGGGGGTTCCCAGCATTTT,CASTEQGGSQHF
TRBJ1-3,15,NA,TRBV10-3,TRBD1,TGTGCCATCAGTCACGACAGGGGGCAAGGAAACACCATATATTTT,CAISHDRGQGNTIYF
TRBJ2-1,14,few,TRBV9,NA,TGTGCCAGCAGCGCACAACGCTCCTACAATGAGCAGTTCTTC,CASSAQRSYNEQFF
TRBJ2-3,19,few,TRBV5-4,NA,TGTGCCAGCAGCGCTCCAGCGGCCCCAAAAGGGAAGAACACAGATACGCAGTATTTT,CASSAPAAPKGKNTDTQYF
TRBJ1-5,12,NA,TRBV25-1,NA,TGTGCCAGCAGTGTGGACAATCAGCCCCAGCATTTT,CASSVDNQPQHF
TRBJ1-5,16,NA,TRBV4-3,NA,TGCGCCAGCACGTCCGATCTTAAGACAGGCGATCAGCCCCAGCATTTT,CASTSDLKTGDQPQHF
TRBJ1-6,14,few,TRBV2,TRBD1,TGTGCCAGCAGCCGGGACAGGGATGGTTCACCCCTCCACTTT,CASSRDRDGSPLHF
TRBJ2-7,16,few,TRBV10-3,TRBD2,TGTGCCATCAGTGAGTCGGAAGCGGGAGGGCCCCACGAGCAGTACTTC,CAISESEAGGPHEQYF